Below are 5 T cell receptor beta chains sequenced from a single sample in a study of PD-1 blockade in classical Hodgkin lymphoma. Every patient relapsed after autologous stem cell transplantation, and brentuximab vedotin exposure varied. The data were produced by immunoSEQ multiplex PCR, yet TCRdb's version contains in-frame clones alone and is incomplete. The sample has about 150,000 clones; nearly 80% are singletons. Source: peripheral blood mononuclear cells (PBMCs), taken before the second cycle of nivolumab. All receptors derive from a human donor with classical Hodgkin lymphoma.

This chain connects TRBV28 to TRBJ2-2, with 8 bases fitting TRBD2. This CDR3 region has 17 residues. Trimming took 3 bases from V and 5 from J; bases not matched to a gene: 11. Germline CDR1 is MDHEN and CDR2 is SYDVKM. The CDR3 sequence is CASSLRLAGGFTGELFF. The CDR3 DNA follows: TGTGCCAGCAGTTTGCGGCTGGCGGGAGGATTTACCGGGGAGCTGTTTTTT.

This clone was seen more than once but under ten times. The rearrangement uses TRBV29-1 and TRBJ1-5; D unclear. Trimming removed 4 bases at V and 1 base at J, with 8 bases between. Germline values: CDR1 SQVTM, CDR2 ANQGSEA. CDR3 size: 13 residues. CDR3 sequence reads: CSVGRESNQPQHF. The CDR3 nucleotides are TGCAGCGTTGGGAGGGAGAGCAATCAGCCCCAGCATTTT.

This clone was observed a few times. The V and J genes are TRBV4-2 and TRBJ2-4; 8 nucleotides line up with TRBD2. Germline V gene data show CDR1 as LGHNA and CDR2 as YNFKEQ. The CDR3 spans 18 residues. Trimming took 0 bases from V and 3 from J; bases not matched to a gene: 10. The CDR3 bases are TGTGCCAGCAGCCAAGATCTGGCGGGAGGTGGGGGCAAAAACATTCAGTACTTC. It codes for CASSQDLAGGGGKNIQYF.

V usage is TRBV19 and J usage is TRBJ2-5; D remains unclear. The germline V gene encodes CDR1 LNHDA and CDR2 SQIVND (reference sequence). The CDR3 is 12 residues long. V was clipped by 4 bases and J by 4 bases, with 7 bases between them. In DNA form, the CDR3 reads TGTGCCAGTAGTAGCCCCCCAGAGACCCAGTACTTC. Translating gives CASSSPPETQYF.

This chain connects TRBV5-6 to TRBJ1-6; D is ambiguous. The CDR3 runs 13 residues. V was shortened by 0 bases and J by 7 bases, with 5 bases between the two germline ends. CDR1 SGHDT and CDR2 YYEEEE come from the germline V gene. The chain's CDR3 is CASSLAENSPLHF. CDR3 in DNA: TGTGCCAGCAGCTTGGCAGAGAATTCACCCCTCCACTTT.